Presented here are 17 T cell receptor beta chains from one specimen sequenced in a study of molecular identifiers for immune sequencing clone quantification. In TCRdb, the PCR reads were re-called with MiXCR into one record per CDR3 protein. The data hold just over 95,000 distinct CDR3 sequences, with about 24% observed a single time. The source material was naive CD8+ T cells from blood, with Jurkat cell RNA spiked in. Regarding subset: FACS-sorted CD8+CD4-CCR7+CD45RA+ naive T cells. The receptors were gathered from a human donor in good health. Some libraries in this study had Jurkat cell RNA spiked in.

Comment on this clonotype: A much more abundant neighbour one base away suggests this may be a read error. The V gene is TRBV5-3, the J gene TRBJ2-2; 9 bases fit TRBD1. TRBV5-3 counts as an open reading frame of uncertain function. This CDR3 is built from 17 residues. The CDR3 nucleotides read TGTGCCAGCAGCTTGAGATTAGGGACAGGGTATATCGGGGAGCTGTTTTTT. It yields the protein CASSLRLGTGYIGELFF.

Turning to this clonotype: The junction departs from the called germline gene at one end, perhaps through a read error. The chain uses TRBV5-4 and TRBJ2-2; D may be TRBD2 (5 bases). Germline V gives CDR1 SGHNT, CDR2 YYREEE (reference sequence). The CDR3 contains 14 residues. CDR3 nucleotides: TGTGCCAGCAGCTTCCAAGGGAACACCGGGGAGCTGTATTTT. It codes for CASSFQGNTGELYF.

Details on this clonotype: Being one base from a much bigger clone, this may be a read error. The gene calls are TRBV7-9 and TRBJ2-5; the match to TRBD1 covers 9 bases. Germline lookup yields CDR1 SEHNR and CDR2 FQNEAQ (reference sequence). CDR3 length: 14 residues. This chain's CDR3 is CASSHRDRAEPQYF. In nucleotides, the CDR3 is TGTGCCAGCAGCCACCGGGACAGGGCAGAGCCCCAGTACTTC.

A remark on this clonotype: A much more abundant neighbour one base away suggests this may be a read error. CDR3 DNA: TGCGCCAGCAGCCAACCTTTACGCCCAGATACGCAGTGTTTT. This sequence encodes CASSQPLRPDTQCF. The chain employs TRBV4-1 and TRBJ2-3, with no clear D. The CDR3 runs to 14 residues. Per germline, CDR1 MGHRA and CDR2 YSYEKL.

This clonotype was observed at least ten times. The J gene is TRBJ2-1, the V gene TRBV12-3 or TRBV12-4; D remains ambiguous. Trimming removed 8 bases from V and 0 bases from J, with 11 bases in between. The CDR3 contains 14 residues. CDR3 sequence reads: CASWAGFSYNEQFF. CDR3 in DNA: TGTGCCAGCTGGGCAGGTTTCTCCTACAATGAGCAGTTCTTC.

The chain recombines TRBV12-5 with TRBJ2-1; no firm D call. The germline V gene has CDR1 LGHNT and CDR2 FRNRAP. The germline V and J ends were trimmed by 1 base and 4 bases, with 8 bases remaining between them. This CDR3 is 14 amino acids long. The CDR3 region has the DNA TGTGCTAGTGGTTTGGAGTTCGGTTACAATGAGCAGTTCTTC. Amino acid sequence: CASGLEFGYNEQFF.

In this sample, this clonotype turned up a few times. A much larger clone sits a single nucleotide away, making a read error possible. This chain joins TRBV27 and TRBJ2-7; D uncertain. Per germline, CDR1 MNHEY and CDR2 SMNVEV (reference sequence). The CDR3 is made up of 13 amino acids. This chain's CDR3 is CASSPNPSSEQYF. CDR3 coding DNA: TGTGCCAGCAGCCCAAACCCCTCCTCCGAGCAGTACTTC.

As concerns this clonotype: This may be a read error, as it is one base from a much larger clone. A read error is likely, as this CDR3 ends without the conserved phenylalanine or tryptophan. V is TRBV29-1 and J is TRBJ2-7; D gene unclear. The germline V and J ends were trimmed by 7 bases and 5 bases, with 9 bases remaining between them. The CDR3 covers 10 residues. The V gene's germline CDR1 is SQVTM and CDR2 ANQGSEA. DNA for the CDR3: TGCAGCGCCCAAGGCCACGAGCAGTACTCC. Residues: CSAQGHEQYS.

Remarks on this clonotype: One junction end disagrees with the germline gene, perhaps due to a read error. The rearrangement joins TRBV5-6 to TRBJ2-7; possibly TRBD2 for D (5 bases). CDR1 and CDR2 from the germline V gene are SGHDT and YYEEEE. CDR3 length: 14 amino acids. The CDR3 DNA reads as TGTGCCAGCAGCTCCCGGGGAAAACAAGGCGAGCAGTGCTTC. This sequence encodes CASSSRGKQGEQCF.

Concerning this clonotype itself: A much larger clonotype is one base distant, so this may be a read error. V usage is TRBV15 and J usage is TRBJ1-5; possible D gene TRBD1, 5 bases. This CDR3 contains 14 residues. CDR1 and CDR2 from the germline V gene are LNHNV and YYDKDF (reference sequence). Here the CDR3 reads CATSTAVGHQPPHF. The DNA for the CDR3 is TGTGCCACCAGCACTGCCGTGGGGCATCAGCCCCCGCATTTT. Full variable domain (rest looked up from reference TRBV15 and TRBJ1-5): DAMVIQNPRYQVTQFGKPVTLSCSQTLNHNVMYWYQQKSSQAPKLLFHYYDKDFNNEADTPDNFQSRRPNTSFCFLDIRSPGLGDTAMYLCATSTAVGHQPPHFGDGTRLSIL.

In its sample, this clonotype was seen a few times. A read error may be the cause here, since a much bigger clone is one base away. The DNA for the CDR3 is TGTGCTAGTGGTTTCGGAGCGGGACGCACTGAAGCTTTCTTT. As protein: CASGFGAGRTEAFF. This chain connects TRBV12-5 to TRBJ1-1, with a tentative D call TRBD1 (5 bases). The CDR3 runs 14 residues. Germline assignment: CDR1 LGHNT and CDR2 FRNRAP. Trimming pared 3 bases from V and 4 bases from J, leaving 12 bases between.

Remarks on this clonotype: A clone one base away is much larger, so this may be a read error. This rearrangement joins TRBV6-2 or TRBV6-3 to TRBJ1-1, with D perhaps matching TRBD1 (5 bases). Trimming removed 4 bases at V and 6 bases at J, with 18 bases between. The germline V gene encodes CDR1 MNHEY and CDR2 SVGEGT. CDR3 length equals 15 residues. The CDR3 sequence is CASSWGGSLGSEAFF. The CDR3 DNA is TGTGCCAGCAGTTGGGGCGGATCCCTAGGGTCTGAAGCTTTCTTT.

Turning to this clonotype: The germline gene is not matched at one end of the junction; a read error may be the cause. The chain couples TRBV7-2 to TRBJ1-1; a weak D match, TRBD1 (5 bases). CDR1 and CDR2 from the germline V gene are SGHTA and FQGNSA. The CDR3 spans 12 residues. The CDR3 spells CASSYGGTGAFF. DNA for the CDR3: TGTGCCAGCAGCTATGGTGGGACTGGAGCTTTCTTT.

Ten or more counts support this clonotype. The gene calls are TRBV28 and TRBJ1-5; D may be TRBD1 (5 bases). Deletions cut 3 bases from V and 5 bases from J, with 8 bases between. This CDR3 is 13 amino acids long. Germline CDR1 MDHEN, CDR2 SYDVKM. The CDR3 here is CASSFWGDQPQHF. The CDR3 DNA is TGTGCCAGCAGTTTTTGGGGGGATCAGCCCCAGCATTTT.

This clonotype came up many times. This chain joins TRBV7-9 and TRBJ2-3; D assignment may be TRBD1 or TRBD2 (5 bases each). In germline, CDR1 is SEHNR, CDR2 FQNEAQ (reference sequence). CDR3 size: 18 residues. Trimming stripped 5 bases from V and 4 bases from J, with 25 bases between. This chain's CDR3 is CASSPIEQALLGADTQYF. CDR3 bases: TGTGCCAGCAGCCCGATTGAACAGGCCCTCCTCGGGGCAGATACGCAGTATTTT.

This clonotype occurred many times. V is TRBV7-6 and J is TRBJ2-1, with 9 positions matching TRBD2. The germline gives CDR1 SGHVS, CDR2 FNYEAQ. The CDR3 length is 17 residues. Trimming took 2 bases from V and 4 from J; bases not matched to a gene: 9. The CDR3 DNA reads TGTGCCAGCAGCTTAAATTTGGGCGGGAGGGCGTACAATGAGCAGTTCTTC. Translated, it gives CASSLNLGGRAYNEQFF. Full variable domain (missing parts from reference TRBV7-6 and TRBJ2-1): GAGVSQSPRYKVTKRGQDVALRCDPISGHVSLYWYRQALGQGPEFLTYFNYEAQQDKSGLPNDRFSAERPEGSISTLTIQRTEQRDSAMYRCASSLNLGGRAYNEQFFGPGTRLTVL.

This clonotype has just one count. A read error may explain this, as a much larger clone is one base away. The V call is TRBV20-1, the J call TRBJ2-7; weak D call: TRBD2 (6 bases). V gave up 6 bases and J gave up 0 bases, with 18 bases separating them. Germline values: CDR1 DFQATT, CDR2 SNEGSKA (reference sequence). The CDR3 extends over 15 amino acids. CDR3 bases: TGCAGTGCCCAAATAGCGGAGTTACCCTCCTACGAGCAGTACTTC. Encoded protein: CSAQIAELPSYEQYF.